The sequence of this TCR beta chain was determined in a study of cytomegalovirus exposure and HLA in healthy donors. The PCR had 60 Vbeta and 13 Jbeta primers. The protocol was immunoSEQ multiplex PCR, while the TCRdb copy is restricted to in-frame clones and leaves out a portion. The table includes about 130,000 clones, approximately 70% detected once. Germline V CDR1 and CDR2: SQVTM, ANQGSEA. The CDR3 runs to 13 residues. After removal of 7 bases from V and 2 bases from J, the junction contained 7 bases not matched to a gene. Study outcomes and limitations: Presence/absence analysis assumed near-uniform sequencing depth across donors.

About this clone: Its cognate antigen is unknown.

The sequencing sample was made of PBMCs. This chain connects TRBV29-1 to TRBJ2-7, with 8 positions matching TRBD1. The clonotype originates from a woman in her sixties in good health and CMV-seropositive. The DNA for the CDR3 is TGCAGCGGGCAGGGGACAGGCGCCTACGAGCAGTACTTC. This gives the protein CSGQGTGAYEQYF.